The rows below give T cell receptor beta chains drawn from one sample of a study of control samples from healthy donors and cancer patients. Repertoires were generated with immunoSEQ multiplex PCR, while TCRdb's copy carries only in-frame clones and drops some. The profile shows 150,000 to 200,000 clones, 91% of them singletons. Sequencing input: blood. The receptors originated from a young woman in good health. Each CDR3 is given with its conserved first and last residue. A D gene is named only where the DNA matches it firmly. Not all rows give a size; the values are once, few, many and, for expanded clones, a class.

NA,NA,TRBJ2-3,TRBV7-3,TGTGCCAGCAGCCCCCTAGGAAAAGATACGCAGTATTTT,CASSPLGKDTQYF
NA,NA,TRBJ1-1,TRBV7-2,TGTGCCAGCAGCCCGGGGGGGAACACTGAAGCTTTCTTT,CASSPGGNTEAFF
NA,NA,TRBJ2-3,TRBV28,TGTGCCAGCAGCAGGGGGGGCACAGATACGCAGTATTTT,CASSRGGTDTQYF
TRBD1,NA,TRBJ2-7,TRBV2,TGTGCCAGCAGCCGGGACAGGACCTACGAGCAGTACTTC,CASSRDRTYEQYF
TRBD1,NA,TRBJ2-7,TRBV5-1,TGCGCCAGCAGGCCGACAGGGAGCCACGAGCAGTACTTC,CASRPTGSHEQYF
NA,NA,TRBJ1-2,TRBV28,TGTGCCAGCAGTCTATTGGGGGGCTATGGCTACACCTTC,CASSLLGGYGYTF
NA,NA,TRBJ2-5,TRBV5-4,TGTGCCAGCAGCTTGGGGACGTTAGAGACCCAGTACTTC,CASSLGTLETQYF
TRBD2,NA,TRBJ2-7,TRBV3-1/TRBV3-2,TGTGCCAGCAGCCAAAGCGGGGGGGCCTACGAGCAGTACTTC,CASSQSGGAYEQYF
TRBD1,NA,TRBJ1-6,TRBV9,TGTGCCAGCAGCGTAGGACCGGACAGGGTTAATTCACCCCTCCACTTT,CASSVGPDRVNSPLHF
TRBD1,NA,TRBJ1-2,TRBV7-8,TGTGCCAGCAGCTTAGCGGGACAGGGCCCCTTGAACTATGGCTACACCTTC,CASSLAGQGPLNYGYTF
NA,NA,TRBJ1-4,TRBV5-1,TGCGCCAGCAGCTTGCGACAGGTTGGGGAAAAACTGTTTTTT,CASSLRQVGEKLFF
NA,NA,TRBJ1-1,TRBV7-9,TGTGCCAGCAGCAGGGGGGACACTGAAGCTTTCTTT,CASSRGDTEAFF
NA,NA,TRBJ1-5,TRBV5-1,TGCGCCAGCAGCTTAGGATATAGCAATCAGCCCCAGCATTTT,CASSLGYSNQPQHF
TRBD2,NA,TRBJ2-7,TRBV4-1,TGCGCCAGCAGCCACACCAAAGCGGGAGGGCATCGCGAGCAGTACTTC,CASSHTKAGGHREQYF
NA,NA,TRBJ1-5,TRBV6-5,TGTGCCAGCAGTTACTCGGTAAATCAGCCCCAGCATTTT,CASSYSVNQPQHF
NA,NA,TRBJ2-7,TRBV7-9,TGTGCCAGCAGCCCCAAGTCGGGGGCCTACGAGCAGTACTTC,CASSPKSGAYEQYF
NA,NA,TRBJ1-2,TRBV6-6,TGTGCCAGCAGTTACCCTACCTATGGCTACACCTTC,CASSYPTYGYTF
TRBD1,NA,TRBJ1-2,TRBV9,TGTGCCAGCAGCGTAGCCCCAGGGGGTGTCGGTGGCTACACCTTC,CASSVAPGGVGGYTF
TRBD1,NA,TRBJ1-5,TRBV24-1,TGTGCCACCAGGAGAGGGGGCGAAGGCAATCAGCCCCAGCATTTT,CATRRGGEGNQPQHF
TRBD1,NA,TRBJ1-5,TRBV6-5,TGTGCCAGCAGTCTCCAGACAGGGGGCAATCAGCCCCAGCATTTT,CASSLQTGGNQPQHF
TRBD1,NA,TRBJ1-5,TRBV4-1,TGCGCCAGCAGCCAGGGACAGGCCAATCAGCCCCAGCATTTT,CASSQGQANQPQHF
NA,NA,TRBJ2-2,TRBV6-5,TGTGCCAGCAGAACAGGGACCGGGGAGCTGTTTTTT,CASRTGTGELFF
TRBD1,once,TRBJ2-1,TRBV10-3,TGTGCCATCAGTGGGACAGGGGGGGTCAATGAGCAGTTCTTC,CAISGTGGVNEQFF
NA,NA,TRBJ2-5,TRBV28,TGTGCCAGCAGTTTGTATCCAGGCCAAGAGACCCAGTACTTC,CASSLYPGQETQYF
TRBD1,once,TRBJ1-4,TRBV28,TGTGCCAGCAGTTTATCCCGGGACAGCCCCTCTGAAAAACTGTTTTTT,CASSLSRDSPSEKLFF
NA,NA,TRBJ1-1,TRBV4-1,TGCGCCAGCAGCCAAGGAGGCGGGGGCGCGTGGCAGAACACTGAAGCTTTCTTT,CASSQGGGGAWQNTEAFF
TRBD1,NA,TRBJ2-1,TRBV18,TGTGCCGGCACACAGGGGGCCATGGATGAGCAGTTCTTC,CAGTQGAMDEQFF